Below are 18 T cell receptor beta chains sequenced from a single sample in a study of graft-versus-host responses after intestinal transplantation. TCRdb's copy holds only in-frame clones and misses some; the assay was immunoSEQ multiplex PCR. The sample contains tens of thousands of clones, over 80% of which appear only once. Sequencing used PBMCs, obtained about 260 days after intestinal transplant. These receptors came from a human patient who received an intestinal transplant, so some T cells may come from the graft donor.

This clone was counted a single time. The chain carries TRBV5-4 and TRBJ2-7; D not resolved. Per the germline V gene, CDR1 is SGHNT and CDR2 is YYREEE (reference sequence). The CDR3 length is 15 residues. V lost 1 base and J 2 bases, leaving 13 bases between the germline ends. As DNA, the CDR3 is TGTGCCAGCAGCTTGCCCCGCGGCGGAACCTACGAGCAGTACTTC. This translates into CASSLPRGGTYEQYF.

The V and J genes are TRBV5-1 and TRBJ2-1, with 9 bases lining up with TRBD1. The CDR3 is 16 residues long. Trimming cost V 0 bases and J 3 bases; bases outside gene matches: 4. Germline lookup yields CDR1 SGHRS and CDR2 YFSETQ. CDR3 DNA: TGCGCCAGCAGCTTGGGACAGGGGGTGTACTACAATGAGCAGTTCTTC. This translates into CASSLGQGVYYNEQFF.

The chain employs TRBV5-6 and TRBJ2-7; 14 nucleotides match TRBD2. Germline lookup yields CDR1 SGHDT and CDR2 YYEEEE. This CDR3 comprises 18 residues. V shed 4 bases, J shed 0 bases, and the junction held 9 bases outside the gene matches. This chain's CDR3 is CASSPMGLAGARSYEQYF. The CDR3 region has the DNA TGTGCCAGCAGCCCTATGGGACTAGCGGGAGCCCGCTCCTACGAGCAGTACTTC. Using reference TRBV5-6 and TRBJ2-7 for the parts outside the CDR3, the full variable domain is DAGVTQSPTHLIKTRGQQVTLRCSPKSGHDTVSWYQQALGQGPQFIFQYYEEEERQRGNFPDRFSGHQFPNYSSELNVNALLLGDSALYLCASSPMGLAGARSYEQYFGPGTRLTVT.

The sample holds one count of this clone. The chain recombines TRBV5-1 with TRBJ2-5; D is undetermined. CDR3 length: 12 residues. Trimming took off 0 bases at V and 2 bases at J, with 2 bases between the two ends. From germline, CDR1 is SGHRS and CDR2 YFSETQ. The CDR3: CASSLEQETQYF. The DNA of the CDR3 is TGCGCCAGCAGCTTGGAGCAAGAGACCCAGTACTTC.

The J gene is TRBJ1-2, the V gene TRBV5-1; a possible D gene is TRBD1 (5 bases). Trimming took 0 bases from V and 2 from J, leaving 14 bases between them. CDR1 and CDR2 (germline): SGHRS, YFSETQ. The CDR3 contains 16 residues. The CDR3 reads CASSLGHRDLNYGYTF. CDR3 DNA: TGCGCCAGCAGCTTGGGACACCGGGACCTGAACTATGGCTACACCTTC.

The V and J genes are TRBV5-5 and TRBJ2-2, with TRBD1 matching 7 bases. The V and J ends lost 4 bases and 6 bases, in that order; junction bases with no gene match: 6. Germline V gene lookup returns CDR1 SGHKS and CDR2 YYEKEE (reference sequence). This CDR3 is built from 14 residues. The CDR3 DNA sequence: TGTGCCAGCAGCACGACAGGGTCCCCCGGGGAGCTGTTTTTT. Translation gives CASSTTGSPGELFF.

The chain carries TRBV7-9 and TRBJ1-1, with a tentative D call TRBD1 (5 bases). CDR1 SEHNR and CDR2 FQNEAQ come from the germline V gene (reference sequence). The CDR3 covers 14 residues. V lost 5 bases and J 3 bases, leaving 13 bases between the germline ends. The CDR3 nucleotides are TGTGCCAGCAGCCTGAAGGGGCCAGACACTGAAGCTTTCTTT. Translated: CASSLKGPDTEAFF. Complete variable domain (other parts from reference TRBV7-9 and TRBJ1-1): DTGVSQNPRHKITKRGQNVTFRCDPISEHNRLYWYRQTLGQGPEFLTYFQNEAQLEKSRLLSDRFSAERPKGSFSTLEIQRTEQGDSAMYLCASSLKGPDTEAFFGQGTRLTVV.

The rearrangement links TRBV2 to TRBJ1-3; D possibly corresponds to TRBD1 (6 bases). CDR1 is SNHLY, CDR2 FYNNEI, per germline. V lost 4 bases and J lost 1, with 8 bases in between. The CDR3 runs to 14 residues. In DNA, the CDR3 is TGTGCCAGCAGTGCGACAGGTTCTGGAAACACCATATATTTT. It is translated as CASSATGSGNTIYF.

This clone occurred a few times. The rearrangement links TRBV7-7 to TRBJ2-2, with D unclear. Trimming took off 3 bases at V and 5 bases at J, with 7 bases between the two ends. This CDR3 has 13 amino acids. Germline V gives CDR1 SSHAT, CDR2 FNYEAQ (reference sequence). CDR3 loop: CASSFGQTGELFF. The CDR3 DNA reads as TGTGCCAGCAGCTTTGGGCAAACCGGGGAGCTGTTTTTT.

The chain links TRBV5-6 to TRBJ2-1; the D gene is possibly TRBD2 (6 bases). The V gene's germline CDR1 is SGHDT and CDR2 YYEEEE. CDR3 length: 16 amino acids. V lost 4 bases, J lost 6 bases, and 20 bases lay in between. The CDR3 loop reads CASSRPLGYGGNEQFF. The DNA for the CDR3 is TGTGCCAGCAGCCGCCCCTTAGGGTACGGGGGCAATGAGCAGTTCTTC.

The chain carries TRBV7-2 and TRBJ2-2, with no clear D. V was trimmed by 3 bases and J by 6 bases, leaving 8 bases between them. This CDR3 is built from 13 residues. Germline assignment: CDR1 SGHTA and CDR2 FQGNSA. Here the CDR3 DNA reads TGTGCCAGCAGCTTCGTGAATTCCGGGGAGCTGTTTTTT. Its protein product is CASSFVNSGELFF.

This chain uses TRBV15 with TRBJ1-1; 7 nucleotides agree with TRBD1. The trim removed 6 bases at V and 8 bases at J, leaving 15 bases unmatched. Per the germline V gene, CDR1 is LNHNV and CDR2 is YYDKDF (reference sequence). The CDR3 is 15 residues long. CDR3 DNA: TGTGCCACCAGAGTCGCACAGGGGCCGGTGACAGAAGCTTTCTTT. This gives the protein CATRVAQGPVTEAFF.

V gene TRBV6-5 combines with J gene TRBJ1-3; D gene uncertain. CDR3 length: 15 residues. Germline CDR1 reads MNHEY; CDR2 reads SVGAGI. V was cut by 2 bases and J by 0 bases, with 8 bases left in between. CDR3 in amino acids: CASSYAAGSGNTIYF. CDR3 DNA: TGTGCCAGCAGTTACGCAGCAGGCTCTGGAAACACCATATATTTT.

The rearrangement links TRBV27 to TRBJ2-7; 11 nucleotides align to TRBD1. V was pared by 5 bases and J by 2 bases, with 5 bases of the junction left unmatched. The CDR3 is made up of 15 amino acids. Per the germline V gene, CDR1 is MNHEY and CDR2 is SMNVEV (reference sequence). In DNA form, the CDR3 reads TGTGCCAGCAGTCTTGGGACAGGGGGGACCTACGAGCAGTACTTC. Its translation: CASSLGTGGTYEQYF.

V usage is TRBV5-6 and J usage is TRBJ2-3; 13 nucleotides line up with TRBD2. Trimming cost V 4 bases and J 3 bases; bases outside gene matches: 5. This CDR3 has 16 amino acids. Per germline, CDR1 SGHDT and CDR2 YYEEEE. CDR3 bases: TGTGCCAGCAGCCGGCGGACTAGCGGGAGAACAGATACGCAGTATTTT. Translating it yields CASSRRTSGRTDTQYF.

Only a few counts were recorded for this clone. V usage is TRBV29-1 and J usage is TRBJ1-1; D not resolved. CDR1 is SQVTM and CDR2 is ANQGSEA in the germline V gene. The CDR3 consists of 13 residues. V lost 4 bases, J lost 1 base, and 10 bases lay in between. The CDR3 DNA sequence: TGCAGCGTTGCCCTACATAGGAACACTGAAGCTTTCTTT. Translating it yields CSVALHRNTEAFF.

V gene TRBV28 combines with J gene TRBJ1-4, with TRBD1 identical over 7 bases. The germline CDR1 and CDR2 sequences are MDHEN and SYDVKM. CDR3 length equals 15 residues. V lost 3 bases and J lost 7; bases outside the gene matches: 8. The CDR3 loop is CASSLLDRVGEKLFF. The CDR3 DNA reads TGTGCCAGCAGTTTGTTAGACAGGGTTGGTGAAAAACTGTTTTTT.

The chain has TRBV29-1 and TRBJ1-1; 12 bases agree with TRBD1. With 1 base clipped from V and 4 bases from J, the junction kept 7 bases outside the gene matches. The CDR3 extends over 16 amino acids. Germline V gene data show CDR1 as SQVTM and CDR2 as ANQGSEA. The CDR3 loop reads CSVEAQGQGASTEAFF. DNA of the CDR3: TGCAGCGTTGAAGCCCAGGGACAGGGGGCGAGCACTGAAGCTTTCTTT. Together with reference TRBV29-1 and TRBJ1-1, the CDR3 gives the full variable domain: SAVISQKPSRDICQRGTSLTIQCQVDSQVTMMFWYRQQPGQSLTLIATANQGSEATYESGFVIDKFPISRPNLTFSTLTVSNMSPEDSSIYLCSVEAQGQGASTEAFFGQGTRLTVV.